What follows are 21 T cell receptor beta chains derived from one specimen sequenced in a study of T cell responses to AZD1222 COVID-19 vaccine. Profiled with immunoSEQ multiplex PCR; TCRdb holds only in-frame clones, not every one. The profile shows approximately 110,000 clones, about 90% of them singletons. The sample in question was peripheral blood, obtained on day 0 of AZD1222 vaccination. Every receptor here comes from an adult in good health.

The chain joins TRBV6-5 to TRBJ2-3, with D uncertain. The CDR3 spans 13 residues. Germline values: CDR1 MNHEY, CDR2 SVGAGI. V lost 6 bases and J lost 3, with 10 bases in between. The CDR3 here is CASRVSGTDTQYF. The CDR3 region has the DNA TGTGCCAGCAGAGTTAGTGGGACAGATACGCAGTATTTT.

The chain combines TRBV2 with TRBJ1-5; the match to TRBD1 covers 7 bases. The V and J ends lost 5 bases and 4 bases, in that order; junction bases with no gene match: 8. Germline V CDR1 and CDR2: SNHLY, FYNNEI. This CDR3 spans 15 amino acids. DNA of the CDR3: TGTGCCAGCAGTAACCGCGGACAGGCAAATCAGCCCCAGCATTTT. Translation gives CASSNRGQANQPQHF.

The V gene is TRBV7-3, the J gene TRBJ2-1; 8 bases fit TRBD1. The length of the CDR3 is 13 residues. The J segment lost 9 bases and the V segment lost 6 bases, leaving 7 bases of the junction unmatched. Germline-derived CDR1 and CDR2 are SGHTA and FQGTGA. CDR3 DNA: TGTGCCAGCAGGGGGGGACAGGTCGTTGAGCAGTTCTTC. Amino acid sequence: CASRGGQVVEQFF. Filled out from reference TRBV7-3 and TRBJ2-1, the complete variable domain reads GAGVSQTPSNKVTEKGKYVELRCDPISGHTALYWYRQSLGQGPEFLIYFQGTGAADDSGLPNDRFFAVRPEGSVSTLKIQRTERGDSAVYLCASRGGQVVEQFFGPGTRLTVL.

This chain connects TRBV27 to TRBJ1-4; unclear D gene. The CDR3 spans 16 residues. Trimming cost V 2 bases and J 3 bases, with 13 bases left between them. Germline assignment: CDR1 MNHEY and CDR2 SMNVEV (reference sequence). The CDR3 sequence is CASSLVGSAANEKLFF. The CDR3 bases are TGTGCCAGCAGTTTAGTGGGTAGCGCGGCTAATGAAAAACTGTTTTTT. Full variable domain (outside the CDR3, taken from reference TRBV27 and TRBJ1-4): EAQVTQNPRYLITVTGKKLTVTCSQNMNHEYMSWYRQDPGLGLRQIYYSMNVEVTDKGDVPEGYKVSRKEKRNFPLILESPSPNQTSLYFCASSLVGSAANEKLFFGSGTQLSVL.

The CDR3 spells CASSLVGQPLYNSPLHF. The CDR3 nucleotides are TGTGCCAGCAGCTTGGTAGGACAGCCTCTCTATAATTCACCCCTCCACTTT. This sequence joins TRBV5-6 and TRBJ1-6, with D maybe TRBD1 (6 bases). This CDR3 spans 17 amino acids. Trimming took off 0 bases at V and 3 bases at J, with 13 bases between the two ends. Looked up from germline, CDR1 is SGHDT and CDR2 is YYEEEE. Filled out from reference TRBV5-6 and TRBJ1-6, the complete variable domain reads DAGVTQSPTHLIKTRGQQVTLRCSPKSGHDTVSWYQQALGQGPQFIFQYYEEEERQRGNFPDRFSGHQFPNYSSELNVNALLLGDSALYLCASSLVGQPLYNSPLHFGNGTRLTVT.

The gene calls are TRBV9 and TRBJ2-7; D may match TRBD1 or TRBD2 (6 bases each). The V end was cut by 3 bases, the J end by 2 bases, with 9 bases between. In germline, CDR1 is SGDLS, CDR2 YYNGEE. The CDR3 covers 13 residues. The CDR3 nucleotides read TGTGCCAGCAGCGCGGGGGCTGCCTACGAGCAGTACTTC. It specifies CASSAGAAYEQYF.

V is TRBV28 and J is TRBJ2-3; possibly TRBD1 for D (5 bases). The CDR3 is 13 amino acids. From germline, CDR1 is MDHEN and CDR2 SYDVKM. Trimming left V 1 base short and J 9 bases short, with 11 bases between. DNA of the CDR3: TGTGCCAGCAGTTTATACGGCGCAGGGACGCAGTATTTT. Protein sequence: CASSLYGAGTQYF. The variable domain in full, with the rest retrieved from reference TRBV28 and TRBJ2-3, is DVKVTQSSRYLVKRTGEKVFLECVQDMDHENMFWYRQDPGLGLRLIYFSYDVKMKEKGDIPEGYSVSREKKERFSLILESASTNQTSMYLCASSLYGAGTQYFGPGTRLTVL.

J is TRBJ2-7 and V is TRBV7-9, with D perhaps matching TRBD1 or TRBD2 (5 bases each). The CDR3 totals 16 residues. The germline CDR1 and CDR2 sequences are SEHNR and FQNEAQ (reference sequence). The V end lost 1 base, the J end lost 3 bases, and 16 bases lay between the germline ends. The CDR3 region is CASSLVMGLAYYEQYF. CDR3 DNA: TGTGCCAGCAGCTTAGTAATGGGGCTAGCCTACTACGAGCAGTACTTC.

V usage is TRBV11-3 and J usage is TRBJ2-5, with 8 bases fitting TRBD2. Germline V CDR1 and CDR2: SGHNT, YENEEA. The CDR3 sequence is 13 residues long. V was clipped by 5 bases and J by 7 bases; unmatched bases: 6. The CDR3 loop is CASSRTSPGTQYF. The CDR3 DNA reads TGTGCCAGCAGCCGGACTAGCCCGGGGACCCAGTACTTC.

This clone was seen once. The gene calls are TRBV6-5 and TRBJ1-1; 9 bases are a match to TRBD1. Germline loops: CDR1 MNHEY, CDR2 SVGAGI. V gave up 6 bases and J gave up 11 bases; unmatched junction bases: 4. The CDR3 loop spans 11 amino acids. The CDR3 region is CASRGQGEAFF. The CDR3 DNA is TGTGCCAGCAGGGGACAGGGTGAGGCTTTCTTT.

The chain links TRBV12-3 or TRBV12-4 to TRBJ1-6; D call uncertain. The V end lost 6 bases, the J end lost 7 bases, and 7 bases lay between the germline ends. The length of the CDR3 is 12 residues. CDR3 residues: CASRGGNSPLHF. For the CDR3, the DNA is TGTGCCAGCAGGGGCGGGAATTCACCCCTCCACTTT.

The DNA of the CDR3 is TGTGCCAGCAGTTACCCTCCGGGACAGGGAAACGAGCAGTACTTC. As protein: CASSYPPGQGNEQYF. The chain has TRBV6-5 and TRBJ2-7; TRBD1 matches 9 bases. CDR3 length: 15 residues. The junction had 7 bases not matched to a gene; V was cut back by 2 bases and J by 5 bases. CDR1 is MNHEY, CDR2 SVGAGI, per germline.

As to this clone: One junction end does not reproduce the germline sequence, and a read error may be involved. This chain's CDR3 is CASSPQHRQATSF. The DNA for the CDR3 is TGTGCCAGCAGTCCCCAACATAGACAGGCGACTTCCTTC. This chain uses TRBV28 with TRBJ1-2; perhaps TRBD1 as D (6 bases). Germline V CDR1 and CDR2: MDHEN, SYDVKM. This CDR3 is built from 13 residues.

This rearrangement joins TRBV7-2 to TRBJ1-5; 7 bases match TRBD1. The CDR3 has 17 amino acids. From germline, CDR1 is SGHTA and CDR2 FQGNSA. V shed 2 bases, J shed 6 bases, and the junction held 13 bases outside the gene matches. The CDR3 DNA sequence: TGTGCCAGCAGCTTACAACCGGCAGGGGGATCCGGTCAGCCCCAGCATTTT. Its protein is CASSLQPAGGSGQPQHF.

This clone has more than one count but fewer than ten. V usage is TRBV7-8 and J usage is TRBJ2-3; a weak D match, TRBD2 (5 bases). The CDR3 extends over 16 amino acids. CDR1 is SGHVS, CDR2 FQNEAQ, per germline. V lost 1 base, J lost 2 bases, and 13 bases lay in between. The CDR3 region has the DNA TGTGCCAGCAGCTTAGTAGGGAGCAGGACCACAGATACGCAGTATTTT. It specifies CASSLVGSRTTDTQYF.

The DNA for the CDR3 is TGTGCCAGCAGCCACATGGGTTCCTACGAGCAGTACTTC. Residues: CASSHMGSYEQYF. The V gene is TRBV5-4, the J gene TRBJ2-7; D is unresolved. The germline gives CDR1 SGHNT, CDR2 YYREEE (reference sequence). The CDR3 is 13 residues long. The V end lost 4 bases, the J end lost 1 base, and 9 bases lay between the germline ends.

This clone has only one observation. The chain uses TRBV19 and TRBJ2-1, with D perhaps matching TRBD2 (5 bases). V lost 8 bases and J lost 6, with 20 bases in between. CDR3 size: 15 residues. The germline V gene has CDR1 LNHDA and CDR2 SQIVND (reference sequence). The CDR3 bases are TGTGCCAGTTCCCACCTTAGCGTGGTCGGCAATGAGCAGTTCTTC. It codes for CASSHLSVVGNEQFF. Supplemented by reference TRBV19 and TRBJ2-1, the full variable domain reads DGGITQSPKYLFRKEGQNVTLSCEQNLNHDAMYWYRQDPGQGLRLIYYSQIVNDFQKGDIAEGYSVSREKKESFPLTVTSAQKNPTAFYLCASSHLSVVGNEQFFGPGTRLTVL.

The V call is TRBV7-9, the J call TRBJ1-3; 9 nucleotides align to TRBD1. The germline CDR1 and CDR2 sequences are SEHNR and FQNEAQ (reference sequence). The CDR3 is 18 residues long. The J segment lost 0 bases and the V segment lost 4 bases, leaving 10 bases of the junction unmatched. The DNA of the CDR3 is TGTGCCAGCAGCTCGTCCCGGGACAGGGCCTTCTCTGGAAACACCATATATTTT. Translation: CASSSSRDRAFSGNTIYF.

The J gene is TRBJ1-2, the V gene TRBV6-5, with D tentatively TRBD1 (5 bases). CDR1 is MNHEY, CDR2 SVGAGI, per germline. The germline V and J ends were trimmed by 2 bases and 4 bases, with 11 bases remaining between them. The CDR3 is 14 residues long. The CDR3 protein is CASSYGDFRYGYTF. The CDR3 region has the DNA TGTGCCAGCAGTTACGGGGACTTCCGCTATGGCTACACCTTC.

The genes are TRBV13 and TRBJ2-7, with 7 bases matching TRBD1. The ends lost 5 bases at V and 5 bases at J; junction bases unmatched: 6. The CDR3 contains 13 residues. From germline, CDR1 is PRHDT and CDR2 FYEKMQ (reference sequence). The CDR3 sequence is CASSKDRDHEQYF. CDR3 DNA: TGTGCCAGCAGCAAAGACAGGGACCACGAGCAGTACTTC.

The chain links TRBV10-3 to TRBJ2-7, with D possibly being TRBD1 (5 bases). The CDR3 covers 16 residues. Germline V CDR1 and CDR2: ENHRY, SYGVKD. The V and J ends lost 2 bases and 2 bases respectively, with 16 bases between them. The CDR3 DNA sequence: TGTGCCATCAGTGAGGGCCGAACAGGCTGGACCTACGAGCAGTACTTC. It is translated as CAISEGRTGWTYEQYF.